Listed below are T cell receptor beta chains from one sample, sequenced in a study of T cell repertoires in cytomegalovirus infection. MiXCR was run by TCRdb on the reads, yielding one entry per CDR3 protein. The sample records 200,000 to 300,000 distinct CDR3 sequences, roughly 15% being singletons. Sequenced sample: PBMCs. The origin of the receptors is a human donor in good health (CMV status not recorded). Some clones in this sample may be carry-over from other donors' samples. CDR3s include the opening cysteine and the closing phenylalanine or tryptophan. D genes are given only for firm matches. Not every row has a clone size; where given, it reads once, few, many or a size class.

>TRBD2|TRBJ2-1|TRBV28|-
TGTGCCAGCAGTTCTAGCGGGGTATCCTACAATGAGCAGTTCTTC
CASSSSGVSYNEQFF
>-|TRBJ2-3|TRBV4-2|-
TGTGCCAGCAGCCGAACAACAGATACGCAGTATTTT
CASSRTTDTQYF
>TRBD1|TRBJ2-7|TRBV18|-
TGTGCCAGCTCACCAGTGACAGGGGGTACCTACGAGCAGTACTTC
CASSPVTGGTYEQYF
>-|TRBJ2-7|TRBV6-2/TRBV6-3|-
TGTGCCAGCAGTTACCCCGGGACTTTGTCCTACGAGCAGTACTTC
CASSYPGTLSYEQYF
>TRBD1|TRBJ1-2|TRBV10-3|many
TGTGCCATCAGTGAGTTGGGACAGGGTTCCGGCTACACCTTC
CAISELGQGSGYTF
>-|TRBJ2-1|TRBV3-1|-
TGTGCCAGCAGCCAAGAAAGGCAGCCAAGGCAGTTCTTC
CASSQERQPRQFF
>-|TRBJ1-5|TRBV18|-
TGTGCCAGCTCACCACACAAGAATCAGCCCCAGCATTTT
CASSPHKNQPQHF
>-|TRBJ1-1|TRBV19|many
TGTGCCAGTAGTTCACAGACAGCCCGGAACACTGAAGCTTTCTTT
CASSSQTARNTEAFF
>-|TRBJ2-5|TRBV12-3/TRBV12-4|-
TGTGCCAGCCTTCCGGAGGAAGAGACCCAGTACTTC
CASLPEEETQYF
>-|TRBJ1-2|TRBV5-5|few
TGTGCCAGCAGCTTGGACGAAACTAACTATGGCTACACCTTC
CASSLDETNYGYTF
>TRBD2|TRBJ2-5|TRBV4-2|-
TGTGCCAGCAGCGTGCTAGCGGGAGCTTTGGAGACCCAGTACTTC
CASSVLAGALETQYF
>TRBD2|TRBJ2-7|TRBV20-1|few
TGCAGTGCTAGAGATCCATTAGCGGGTCTGTACGAGCAGTACTTC
CSARDPLAGLYEQYF
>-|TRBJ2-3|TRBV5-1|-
TGCGCCAGCAGCGCACCCGACAGCACAGATACGCAGTATTTT
CASSAPDSTDTQYF
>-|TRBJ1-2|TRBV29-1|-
TGCAGCGTTGGGGGGACCAGCTATGGCTACACCTTC
CSVGGTSYGYTF
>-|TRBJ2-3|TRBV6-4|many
TGTGCCAGCAGAGACCGACCCGGGACAGATACGCAGTATTTT
CASRDRPGTDTQYF
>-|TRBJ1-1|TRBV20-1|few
TGCAGTGCTAGAGAGGGGGCTAACACTGAAGCTTTCTTT
CSAREGANTEAFF
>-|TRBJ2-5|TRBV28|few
TGTGCCAGCAGTTTCGTAGGATTGGAGACCCAGTACTTC
CASSFVGLETQYF
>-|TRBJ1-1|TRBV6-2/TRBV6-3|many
TGTGCCTCCACCGATTGGATGAACACTGAAGCTTTCTTT
CASTDWMNTEAFF
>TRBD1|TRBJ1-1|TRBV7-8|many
TGTGCCAGCAGCTCCCGGACAGGGAGGACAACTGAAGCTTTCTTT
CASSSRTGRTTEAFF
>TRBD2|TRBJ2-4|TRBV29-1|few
TGCAGCGTTCAAGCGGGGGGGGCCAAAAACATTCAGTACTTC
CSVQAGGAKNIQYF
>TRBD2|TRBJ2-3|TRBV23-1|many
TGCGCCAGCCCCAGAGGAGGGACTAGCGGGAGTTGTTGCACAGATACGCAGTATTTT
CASPRGGTSGSCCTDTQYF
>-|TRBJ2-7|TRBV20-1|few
TGCAGTGCTAGCGCTACTAGCCTCGAGGACGAGCAGTACTTC
CSASATSLEDEQYF
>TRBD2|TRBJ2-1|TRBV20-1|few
TGCAGCGCTCGACTAGCGGACAATGAGCAGTTCTTC
CSARLADNEQFF
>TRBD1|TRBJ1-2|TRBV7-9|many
TGTGCCAGCAGCTTAGGGGACAGGGTCTATGGCTACACCTTC
CASSLGDRVYGYTF
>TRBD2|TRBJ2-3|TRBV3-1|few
TGTGCCAGCAGCCAGTCCGGACTAGCGGGGCCCACAGATACGCAGTATTTT
CASSQSGLAGPTDTQYF
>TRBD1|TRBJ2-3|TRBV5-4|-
TGTGCCAGCAGACTCGACAGGGCGCCTGCGCAGTATTTT
CASRLDRAPAQYF
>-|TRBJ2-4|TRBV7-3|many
TGTGCCAGCAGCGACCCCCGGACACCAAACATTCAGTACTTC
CASSDPRTPNIQYF
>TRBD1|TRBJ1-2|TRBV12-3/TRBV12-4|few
TGTGCCAGCAGTCCGGTAGGGGGCAACTATGGCTACACCTTC
CASSPVGGNYGYTF
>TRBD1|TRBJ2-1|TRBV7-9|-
TGTGCCAGCAGCTTGGTGCATTCCGGGACAGGGTCCGATGAGCAGTTCTTC
CASSLVHSGTGSDEQFF
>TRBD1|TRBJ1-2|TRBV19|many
TGTGCCAGTAGTGTCTCCGGGACAGGGCCACCTGGTCATGGCTACACCTTC
CASSVSGTGPPGHGYTF
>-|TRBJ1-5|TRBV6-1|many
TGTGCCAGCAGTGTTACAGGGATTTACCAGCCCCAGCATTTT
CASSVTGIYQPQHF
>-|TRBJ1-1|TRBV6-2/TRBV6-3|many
TGTGCCAGCAGTTATACTATCAAACAGGAGGTGAACACTGAAGCTTTCTTT
CASSYTIKQEVNTEAFF